These 17 T cell receptor beta chains originate from one sample sequenced in a study of T-cell reconstitution after alpha-beta-depleted transplantation in children. Unique molecular identifiers were incorporated into the prepared TCRbeta library. Each CDR3 protein is one row after TCRdb ran MiXCR on the PCR reads. Of fewer than 250,000 distinct CDR3 sequences in the sample, over 15% were seen once. The material was PBMCs, mostly from graft donor cells, obtained 360 days after TCRalphabeta/CD19-depleted stem cell transplant. The origin of the receptors is a male patient between 2 and 15 years old who had a stem cell transplant for acute lymphoblastic leukemia, so the T cells may come from the graft donor.

The rearrangement links TRBV4-2 to TRBJ2-1; 8 bases fit TRBD2. The ends lost 8 bases at V and 3 bases at J; junction bases unmatched: 15. The CDR3 loop spans 17 amino acids. Germline assignment: CDR1 LGHNA and CDR2 YNFKEQ. CDR3 region: CASQPENSGKGYNEQFF. Written as DNA, the CDR3 is TGTGCCAGCCAGCCGGAAAATAGCGGGAAGGGCTACAATGAGCAGTTCTTC.

This clonotype was detected many times. This chain connects TRBV5-1 to TRBJ1-5, with D uncertain. CDR3 length: 13 residues. The V gene lost 0 bases and the J gene lost 7 bases, with 8 bases spanning the gap. CDR1 and CDR2 (germline): SGHRS, YFSETQ. CDR3 sequence (DNA): TGCGCCAGCAGCTTGGTAGGGAGCCAGCCCCAGCATTTT. This sequence encodes CASSLVGSQPQHF.

This clonotype was detected only a few times. The rearrangement uses TRBV3-1 and TRBJ2-3; the match to TRBD2 covers 9 bases. The CDR3 length is 16 residues. Trimming took 5 bases from V and 3 from J; bases not matched to a gene: 9. Germline CDR1 and CDR2: LGHDT and YNNKEL (reference sequence). CDR3 in amino acids: CASSSGRGGPTDTQYF. The CDR3 DNA follows: TGTGCCAGCAGCTCAGGGCGGGGGGGCCCAACAGATACGCAGTATTTT.

The table lists this clonotype with a few counts. The genes are TRBV7-2 and TRBJ1-4; D is ambiguous. The germline V gene encodes CDR1 SGHTA and CDR2 FQGNSA. CDR3 length: 15 residues. Trimming took 0 bases from V and 0 from J, leaving 5 bases between them. Here the CDR3 DNA reads TGTGCCAGCAGCTTAGCGCCAGCAACTAATGAAAAACTGTTTTTT. As protein: CASSLAPATNEKLFF.

The J gene is TRBJ1-5, the V gene TRBV7-3; no clear D. Germline V CDR1 and CDR2: SGHTA, FQGTGA. V lost 1 base to trimming and J lost 6 bases, with 22 bases between them. The CDR3 totals 18 residues. As DNA, the CDR3 is TGTGCCAGCAGCTTAAGGATTGGAGGGAAGAGGTCAGGTCAGCCCCAGCATTTT. Protein product: CASSLRIGGKRSGQPQHF.

This clonotype was observed a few times. This chain joins TRBV5-1 and TRBJ2-7; unclear D gene. Trimming shortened V by 7 bases and J by 2 bases, and 10 bases separated the two germline ends. Germline CDR1 reads SGHRS; CDR2 reads YFSETQ. CDR3 size: 12 residues. The CDR3 nucleotides read TGCGCCAGCCCACCTCCGCCCTACGAGCAGTACTTC. Translated: CASPPPPYEQYF.

V is TRBV5-8 and J is TRBJ2-7, with TRBD1 matching over 9 bases. Trimming took 4 bases from V and 2 from J; bases not matched to a gene: 7. The CDR3 has 15 residues. CDR1 and CDR2 (germline): SGHTS, YDEGEE. CDR3 protein: CASSPGQGGTYEQYF. CDR3 in DNA: TGTGCCAGCAGCCCGGGACAGGGTGGAACCTACGAGCAGTACTTC.

This chain joins TRBV11-2 and TRBJ2-5; TRBD2 matches 8 bases. V lost 2 bases to trimming and J lost 1 base; unmatched junction nucleotides: 6. The CDR3 is 16 amino acids. CDR1 is SGHAT and CDR2 is FQNNGV in the germline V gene. The CDR3 coding sequence is TGTGCCAGCAGCTTACGTCCAGCGGGGGCCCAAGAGACCCAGTACTTC. This gives the protein CASSLRPAGAQETQYF.

There are a few counts of this clonotype. This chain connects TRBV6-9 to TRBJ1-1; 7 bases fit TRBD1. Trimming at V came to 1 base and at J to 5 bases, leaving 4 bases not matched to a gene. The CDR3 is made up of 14 amino acids. The germline V gene encodes CDR1 MNHGY and CDR2 SVAAGI. CDR3 amino acids: CASSYFPTGTEAFF. The CDR3 nucleotides read TGTGCCAGCAGTTATTTCCCGACAGGGACTGAAGCTTTCTTT.

This clonotype was counted a few times. The chain recombines TRBV30 with TRBJ2-5; TRBD2 matches at 7 bases. Germline values: CDR1 GTSNPN, CDR2 SVGIG (reference sequence). The junction had 3 bases not matched to a gene; V was cut back by 0 bases and J by 5 bases. This CDR3 is built from 13 residues. DNA for the CDR3: TGTGCCTGGAGTGTCGTACTAGCGGAGACCCAGTACTTC. Residues: CAWSVVLAETQYF.

In its sample, this clonotype was seen a few times. The gene calls are TRBV14 and TRBJ2-2; D is unclear. Between the trimmed V and J ends, which lost 2 bases and 5 bases, there was a span of 3 bases. The CDR3 length is 12 residues. CDR1 and CDR2 (germline): SGHDN, FVKESK. The CDR3 sequence: CASSQRTGELFF. CDR3 nucleotides: TGTGCCAGCAGCCAACGTACCGGGGAGCTGTTTTTT.

This chain connects TRBV10-2 to TRBJ1-5; D is ambiguous. This CDR3 comprises 14 residues. Germline CDR1 reads WSHSY; CDR2 reads SAAADI. V dropped 2 bases and J dropped 11 bases, with 16 bases sitting between them. CDR3 DNA sequence: TGCGCCAGCAGTGAGAGGCGAGGGAGGTCAGCCCAGCATTTT. The encoded protein is CASSERRGRSAQHF.

This clonotype turned up a few times. The V gene is TRBV5-1, the J gene TRBJ2-3, with 10 bases identical to TRBD2. Per the germline V gene, CDR1 is SGHRS and CDR2 is YFSETQ. V trimming: 2 bases; J trimming: 4 bases; junction bases outside the gene matches: 13. The CDR3 contains 18 residues. This CDR3 reads CASSLLAGQVNRADTQYF. Here the CDR3 DNA reads TGCGCCAGCAGCTTACTAGCGGGACAAGTGAATCGGGCAGATACGCAGTATTTT.

This chain connects TRBV28 to TRBJ2-3; 7 bases are a match to TRBD1. The CDR3 loop spans 16 amino acids. The trim removed 3 bases at V and 10 bases at J, leaving 16 bases unmatched. Per the germline V gene, CDR1 is MDHEN and CDR2 is SYDVKM. The CDR3 bases are TGTGCCAGCAGTTTCTCCGACAGGGTCGGATTTCGGGCGCAGTATTTT. Translation gives CASSFSDRVGFRAQYF.

V usage is TRBV7-9 and J usage is TRBJ2-5; D unresolved. Trimming shortened V by 5 bases and J by 5 bases, and 9 bases separated the two germline ends. Per the germline V gene, CDR1 is SEHNR and CDR2 is FQNEAQ (reference sequence). The CDR3 runs 12 residues. The CDR3: CASSRIGETQYF. The CDR3, as DNA: TGTGCCAGCAGCCGTATAGGGGAGACCCAGTACTTC.

This clonotype was detected only a few times. The rearrangement uses TRBV20-1 and TRBJ2-1; D may be TRBD2 (6 bases). The CDR3 has 12 amino acids. Per germline, CDR1 DFQATT and CDR2 SNEGSKA (reference sequence). V shed 2 bases and J shed 10 bases, with 12 bases lying between them. CDR3 sequence (DNA): TGCAGTGCTAGATTTATTCGGGGGGAGCAGTTCTTC. Residues: CSARFIRGEQFF.

The sample holds a few counts of this clonotype. This chain uses TRBV11-2 with TRBJ2-1; no clear D. V lost 2 bases and J lost 5, with 4 bases in between. CDR3 length: 12 amino acids. The germline V gene encodes CDR1 SGHAT and CDR2 FQNNGV. The CDR3 DNA is TGTGCCAGCAGCTTAATAGACAATGAGCAGTTCTTC. Translation gives CASSLIDNEQFF. Combining the CDR3 with reference TRBV11-2 and TRBJ2-1 gives the whole variable domain EAGVAQSPRYKIIEKRQSVAFWCNPISGHATLYWYQQILGQGPKLLIQFQNNGVVDDSQLPKDRFSAERLKGVDSTLKIQPAKLEDSAVYLCASSLIDNEQFFGPGTRLTVL.